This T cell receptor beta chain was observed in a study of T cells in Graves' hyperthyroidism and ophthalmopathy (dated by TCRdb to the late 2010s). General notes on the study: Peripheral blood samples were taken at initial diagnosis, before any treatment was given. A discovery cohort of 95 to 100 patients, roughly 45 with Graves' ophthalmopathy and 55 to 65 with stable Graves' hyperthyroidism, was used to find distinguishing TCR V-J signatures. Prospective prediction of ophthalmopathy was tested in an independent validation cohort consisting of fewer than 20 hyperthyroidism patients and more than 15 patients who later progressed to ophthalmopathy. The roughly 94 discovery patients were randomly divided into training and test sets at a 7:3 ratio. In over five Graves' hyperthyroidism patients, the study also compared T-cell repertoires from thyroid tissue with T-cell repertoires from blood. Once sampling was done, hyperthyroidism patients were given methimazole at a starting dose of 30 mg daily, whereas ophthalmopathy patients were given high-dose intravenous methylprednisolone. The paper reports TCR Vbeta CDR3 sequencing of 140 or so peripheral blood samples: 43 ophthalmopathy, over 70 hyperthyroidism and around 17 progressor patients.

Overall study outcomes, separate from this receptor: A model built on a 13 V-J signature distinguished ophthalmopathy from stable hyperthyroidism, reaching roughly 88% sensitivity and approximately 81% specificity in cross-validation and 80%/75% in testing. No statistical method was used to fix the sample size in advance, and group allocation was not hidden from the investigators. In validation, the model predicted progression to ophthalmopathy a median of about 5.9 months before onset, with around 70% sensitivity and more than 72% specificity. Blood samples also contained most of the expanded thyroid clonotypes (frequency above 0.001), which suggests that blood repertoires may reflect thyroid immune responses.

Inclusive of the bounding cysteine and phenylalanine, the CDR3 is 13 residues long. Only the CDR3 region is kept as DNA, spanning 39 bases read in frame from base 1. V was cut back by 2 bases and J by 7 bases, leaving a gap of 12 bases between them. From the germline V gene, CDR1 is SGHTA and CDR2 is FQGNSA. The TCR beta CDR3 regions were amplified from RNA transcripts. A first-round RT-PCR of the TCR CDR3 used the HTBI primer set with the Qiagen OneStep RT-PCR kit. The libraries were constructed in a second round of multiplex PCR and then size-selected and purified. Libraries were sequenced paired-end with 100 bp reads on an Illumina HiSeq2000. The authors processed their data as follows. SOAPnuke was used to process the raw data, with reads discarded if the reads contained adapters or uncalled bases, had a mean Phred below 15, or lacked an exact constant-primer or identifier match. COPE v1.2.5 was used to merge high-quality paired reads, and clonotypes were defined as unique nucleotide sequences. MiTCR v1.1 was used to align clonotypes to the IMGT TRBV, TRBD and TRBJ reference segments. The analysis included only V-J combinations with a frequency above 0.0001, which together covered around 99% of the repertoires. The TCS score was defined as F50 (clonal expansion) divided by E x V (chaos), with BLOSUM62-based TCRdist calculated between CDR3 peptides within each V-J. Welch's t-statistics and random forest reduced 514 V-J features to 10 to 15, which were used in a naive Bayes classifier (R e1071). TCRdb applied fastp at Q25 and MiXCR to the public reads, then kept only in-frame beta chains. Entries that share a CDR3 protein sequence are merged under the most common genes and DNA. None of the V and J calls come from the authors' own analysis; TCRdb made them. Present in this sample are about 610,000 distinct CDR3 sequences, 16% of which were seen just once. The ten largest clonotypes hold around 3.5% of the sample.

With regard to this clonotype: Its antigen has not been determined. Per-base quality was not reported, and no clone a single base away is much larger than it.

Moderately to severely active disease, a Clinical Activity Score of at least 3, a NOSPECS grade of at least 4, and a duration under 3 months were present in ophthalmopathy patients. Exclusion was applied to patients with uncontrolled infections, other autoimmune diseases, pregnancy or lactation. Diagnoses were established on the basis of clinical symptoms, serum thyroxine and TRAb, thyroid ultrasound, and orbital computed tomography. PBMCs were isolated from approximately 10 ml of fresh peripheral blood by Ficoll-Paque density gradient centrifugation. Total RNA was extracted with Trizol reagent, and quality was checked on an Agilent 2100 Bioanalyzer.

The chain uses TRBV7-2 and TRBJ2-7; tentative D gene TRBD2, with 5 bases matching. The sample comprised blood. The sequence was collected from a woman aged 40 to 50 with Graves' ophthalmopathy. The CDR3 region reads CASSLTRASEQYF. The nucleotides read TGTGCCAGCAGCTTAACGCGGGCTTCGGAGCAGTACTTC.